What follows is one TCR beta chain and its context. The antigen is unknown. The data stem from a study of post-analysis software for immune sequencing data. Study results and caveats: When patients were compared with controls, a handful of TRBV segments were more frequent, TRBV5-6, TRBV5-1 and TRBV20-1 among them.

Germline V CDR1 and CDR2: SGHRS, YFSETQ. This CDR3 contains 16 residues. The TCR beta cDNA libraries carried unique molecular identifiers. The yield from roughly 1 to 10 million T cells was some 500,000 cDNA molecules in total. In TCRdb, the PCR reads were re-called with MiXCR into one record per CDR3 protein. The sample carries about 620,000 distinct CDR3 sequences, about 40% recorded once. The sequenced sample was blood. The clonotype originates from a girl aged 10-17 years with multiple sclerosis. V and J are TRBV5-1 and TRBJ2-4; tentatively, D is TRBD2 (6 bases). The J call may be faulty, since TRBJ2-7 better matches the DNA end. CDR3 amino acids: CASSPGSGGISYEQYF. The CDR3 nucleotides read TGCGCCAGCAGCCCGGGATCGGGCGGGATCTCCTACGAGCAGTACTTC.